Here is one T cell receptor beta chain with its context. Its antigen is not identified. The CDR3 length is 15 residues. Germline CDR1 and CDR2: DFQATT and SNEGSKA (reference sequence). The V segment lost 6 bases and the J segment 0 bases; nucleotides outside the gene matches: 7. Authors of the study amplified TCR beta CDR3 regions from RNA transcripts. In the first-round RT-PCR of the TCR CDR3, the HTBI primer set was used. TCRdb re-derived calls from the multiplex PCR reads in MiXCR, one entry per CDR3 protein. The sample includes about 720,000 distinct CDR3 sequences, about 17% of them seen just once. The data were taken from a study of T cells in Graves' hyperthyroidism and ophthalmopathy. About the study: Peripheral blood was drawn at first diagnosis, prior to all treatment. Broader study findings: Most thyroid clonotypes expanded above 0.001 were also detected in blood.

Exclusion of a patient resulted from uncontrolled infection, other autoimmune disease, pregnancy or lactation. The study based diagnoses on clinical symptoms, serum thyroxine and TRAb, thyroid ultrasound and orbital computed tomography. The gene calls are TRBV20-1 and TRBJ1-5, with 8 bases lining up with TRBD1. Specimen: blood. The clonotype originates from a man aged 18 to 30 with Graves' hyperthyroidism. The chain's CDR3 is CSARTGLYSNQPQHF. DNA for the CDR3: TGCAGTGCCCGGACAGGGCTTTATAGCAATCAGCCCCAGCATTTT.